This T cell receptor beta chain was sequenced during a study of T-cell reconstitution after alpha-beta-depleted transplantation in children (dated by TCRdb to the mid-2010s). With respect to the entire study: Using TCR repertoire profiling, the study quantitatively followed how T-cell immune reconstitution unfolded in children after TCRalphabeta/CD19-depleted allogeneic hematopoietic cell transplantation. General conclusions and limits of the study: In some patients, high TCRbeta diversity at day 60 was attributed to recipient T cells and intrathymic progenitors that had survived conditioning. Apparently early alphabetaT-cell count recovery about two months after transplant reportedly relied on only several hundred rapidly expanded clones derived from non-depleted graft cells. Hyperexpanded clone frequencies declined over subsequent months; after one year, T-cell counts and TCRbeta diversity were mostly attributed to newly produced T cells.

The treatment or condition label of this sample denotes: allogeneic hematopoietic cell transplantation with graft depleted of TCRalphabeta T cells and CD19 B cells. TCRalphabeta/CD19-depleted allogeneic hematopoietic cell grafts were given to the transplant recipients, all of whom were children. The library relied on PCR. Sequenced on an Illumina HiSeq 2500. TCR library preparation used molecular barcoding, with unique molecular identifiers applied to normalize quantification of the TCRbeta repertoire. TCRdb reanalyzed the raw reads on its own, using fastp at Q25 for trimming and MiXCR for clone calling, and kept in-frame beta chains. Merged by CDR3 protein, the rows form single entries marked with the most common genes and DNA. The sample contains under 450,000 distinct CDR3 sequences, roughly 15% of them found a single time. Less than 30% of the sample is in the top ten clones. This clonotype was counted a few times. No antigen is known for it. Nothing much larger sits one base from this clone, and base qualities are not available.

Cut back by 5 bases and 5 bases, the V and J ends lie 19 bases apart. CDR1 and CDR2 are drawn from the germline V gene (reference sequence): MNHEY, SMNVEV. The CDR3 sequence holds 15 residues, the cysteine and phenylalanine included. Left in the record is the CDR3 DNA by itself, 45 bases read in frame from the first base. This sequence was found in a boy in the first two years of life who had a stem cell transplant for Wiskott-Aldrich syndrome, so the T cells may come from the graft donor. Sequenced here: PBMCs, mostly from graft donor cells, sampled 360 days after TCRalphabeta/CD19-depleted stem cell transplant. In this chain, TRBV27 is recombined with TRBJ2-7, and the D gene may be TRBD1, 6 bases matching. CDR3 loop: CASSVRQVVVHEQYF. In nucleotides, the sequence is TGTGCCAGCAGTGTGAGACAGGTAGTGGTCCACGAGCAGTACTTC.